At least ten counts were recorded for the clone carrying this T cell receptor (beta chain). The CDR3 regions of TCR beta were amplified from RNA transcripts. During a first-round RT-PCR of the TCR CDR3, the HTBI primer set was used. TCRdb re-analysed the multiplex PCR reads in MiXCR, keeping a single row per CDR3 protein. The sample includes 610,000 or so distinct CDR3 sequences, about 43% of them seen just once. From germline, CDR1 is SGHRS and CDR2 YFSETQ. Trimming removed 4 bases from V and 0 bases from J, with 8 bases in between. CDR3 length equals 14 residues. The data derive from a study of T cells in Graves' hyperthyroidism and ophthalmopathy.

The V gene is TRBV5-1, the J gene TRBJ1-3; no clear D. Sequenced: peripheral blood or thyroid tissue (not recorded which). The receptor was isolated from a woman aged 18-30 years with Graves' hyperthyroidism. CDR3 sequence reads: CASSQGLSGNTIYF. The CDR3 nucleotides read TGCGCCAGCAGCCAAGGCCTCTCTGGAAACACCATATATTTT.